These 7 T cell receptor beta chains were sequenced from one sample in a study of cytomegalovirus exposure and HLA in healthy donors. The PCR was carried out with 60 Vbeta primers and 13 Jbeta primers. Clones were read by immunoSEQ multiplex PCR, and TCRdb kept only the in-frame ones, dropping some. The sample records approximately 82,000 clones, about three fifths being singletons. The sample was PBMCs. The receptor set was obtained from a woman younger than 45 in good health and CMV-seropositive.

The rearrangement uses TRBV27 and TRBJ2-3, with D possibly being TRBD2 (5 bases). Deletions cut 6 bases from V and 0 bases from J, with 10 bases between. The length of the CDR3 is 14 residues. Germline CDR1 reads MNHEY; CDR2 reads SMNVEV (reference sequence). CDR3 nucleotides: TGTGCCAGCAGATCGGGGATTAGCACAGATACGCAGTATTTT. It is translated as CASRSGISTDTQYF.

V and J are TRBV7-9 and TRBJ2-4, with 7 bases matching TRBD2. The germline V gene has CDR1 SEHNR and CDR2 FQNEAQ (reference sequence). V was clipped by 2 bases and J by 8 bases; unmatched bases: 6. This CDR3 is 14 amino acids long. This CDR3 is CASSLPGREDIQYF. In nucleotides, the CDR3 is TGTGCCAGCAGCTTACCAGGGAGGGAGGACATTCAGTACTTC.

This clone has only a few counts. The chain recombines TRBV18 with TRBJ2-5, with 7 bases that match TRBD2. CDR1 KGHSH and CDR2 LQKENI come from the germline V gene. The V and J ends lost 1 base and 5 bases, in that order; junction bases with no gene match: 4. This CDR3 is built from 14 residues. Here the CDR3 reads CASSPRLAGETQYF. The CDR3 DNA is TGTGCCAGCTCACCACGACTAGCCGGGGAGACCCAGTACTTC.

V gene TRBV9 combines with J gene TRBJ2-5; D uncertain. This CDR3 is built from 13 residues. CDR1 is SGDLS, CDR2 YYNGEE, per germline. The V and J ends lost 0 bases and 2 bases respectively, with 5 bases between them. The CDR3 coding sequence is TGTGCCAGCAGCGTAGACAAACAAGAGACCCAGTACTTC. It translates to CASSVDKQETQYF.

The chain recombines TRBV11-3 with TRBJ1-1; D is ambiguous. Germline V CDR1 and CDR2: SGHNT, YENEEA. CDR3 length equals 13 residues. V was shortened by 2 bases and J by 7 bases, with 11 bases between the two germline ends. The CDR3 is CASSLMLGSEAFF. DNA of the CDR3: TGTGCCAGCAGCTTAATGCTGGGGAGTGAAGCTTTCTTT.

This clone appeared a few times. The rearrangement joins TRBV2 to TRBJ2-7; 7 bases align to TRBD2. The CDR3 has 13 residues. V shed 8 bases, J shed 6 bases, and the junction held 10 bases outside the gene matches. Germline CDR1 SNHLY, CDR2 FYNNEI. CDR3 sequence: CASHLGGVGEQYF. The CDR3 nucleotides are TGTGCCAGCCACCTGGGGGGGGTCGGCGAGCAGTACTTC.

The chain combines TRBV6-6 with TRBJ1-3; unclear D gene. The germline V gene has CDR1 MNHNY and CDR2 SVGAGI (reference sequence). Trimming shortened V by 0 bases and J by 0 bases, and 9 bases separated the two germline ends. This CDR3 has 16 residues. The CDR3 DNA sequence: TGTGCCAGCAGTTACTCGGCTCCAATCTCTGGAAACACCATATATTTT. Encoded protein: CASSYSAPISGNTIYF.